This TCR beta chain comes out of a study (dated by TCRdb to about 2015). Background on the whole study: The study tested whether tumor-infiltrating Tregs in breast cancer are recruited from blood Tregs or converted in situ from other CD4+ T cell subsets. Study-wide conclusions, independent of this receptor: The TCR alpha and beta sequences of tumor-infiltrating Tregs showed the greatest overlap with tumor naive CD4+ T cells, followed by blood naive CD4+ T cells. Tumor memory CD4+ T cell TCR gene usage was found to cluster with blood and lymph node memory CD4+ cells and with lymph node naive CD4+ cells. The validation in the larger cohort was limited to a single TCR beta V-J rearrangement instead of whole repertoires.

Amplification of full-length TCR variable regions was done by 5' RACE PCR using constant-region reverse primers, and this step was followed by semi-nested PCR with Nested Universal Primer A. Using the ReliaPrep RNA Cell Miniprep System, total RNA was extracted, and the SMARTer RACE 5'/3' Kit was then used to reverse transcribe the RNA into 5'RACE-ready cDNA. Multiplex adaptors were used to barcode full-length TCR alpha and beta libraries, and the barcoded libraries were sequenced on an Illumina MiSeq. Turning to the authors' computational methods: Sequencing data were pooled across the five patients for each of nine subset-tissue groups and compared by unsupervised clustering of TCR gene usage. The Morisita-Horn index was used to calculate repertoire similarity, with shared sequences weighted by how much each contributed to each repertoire. TCRdb trimmed public reads at Q25 via fastp, called clones via MiXCR and kept in-frame beta chains. Rows with a matching CDR3 protein are joined into one entry that keeps the most common DNA and genes. The authors' filters were not applied to this entry. The sample table holds roughly 64,000 distinct CDR3 sequences, of which 22% were seen once. Under 3.5% of the sample is taken by the ten largest.

This clonotype was seen more than once but under ten times. No antigen is known for it. No per-base quality is available; no much larger clone lies one base away. CD4+CD45RO+CD25- cells were isolated as memory CD4+ T cells. Tregs, naive and memory CD4+ T cells from tumor, blood and ipsilateral draining lymph nodes of five breast cancer patients underwent full-length TCR alpha and beta sequencing. Tumor tissue, along with lymph nodes from ipsilateral axillary dissection, was perfused with PBS, minced, and then digested using collagenase I and hyaluronidase. Ficoll density gradient centrifugation was used to isolate mononuclear cells from lymph nodes or from 45 to 50 ml of peripheral blood. Sorted cell populations were confirmed by FACS to exceed 90% purity. V is pared back by 1 base and J by 0 bases, with 10 bases lying between the germline termini. Reading the germline V gene (reference sequence) gives CDR1 SGHNT and CDR2 YYREEE. Including the terminal cysteine and phenylalanine, the CDR3 comprises 16 residues. Of all the DNA, just the CDR3 is kept, 48 bases in frame from base 1.

This TCR came from a female donor with breast cancer. This receptor chain uses TRBV5-4 and TRBJ2-2; the best D guess is TRBD1, with 6 bases matching. Specimen: memory CD4+ T cells sorted from a lymph node. The sample's cell subset or site label is to be understood as: memory CD4+ T cells, CD4+CD45RO+CD25-. The DNA is as follows: TGTGCCAGCAGCTTGAATGGGGGCTCGAACACCGGGGAGCTGTTTTTT. This gives the protein CASSLNGGSNTGELFF.